This TCR beta chain was identified during a study of blood T cell repertoires in COVID-19. The wider study: Whether acute or convalescent, the COVID-19 samples came from the United States, Italy and Spain. The cDNA or gDNA used as material had been derived from T cells, B-cell-depleted T cells, or PBMCs.

The germline V gene encodes CDR1 MDHEN and CDR2 SYDVKM. The CDR3 runs 15 residues. With 6 bases removed from V and 3 bases from J, the gap between germline ends came to 15 bases. In the authors' workflow: Estimates of nucleated cell counts were drawn from the amplification of reference gene primers. Method: immunoSEQ multiplex PCR; TCRdb's copy keeps in-frame clones and lacks some. V and J calls and clone size are those listed in that table; D and trimming were worked out from the DNA. The sample records 130,000 or so clones, approximately 84% being singletons. This TCR was sampled from a woman in her fifties or sixties with acute or convalescent COVID-19. This rearrangement joins TRBV28 to TRBJ2-1; tentative D call: TRBD2 (5 bases). Sample: peripheral blood. CDR3 sequence: CASSPPAGRYNEQFF. The CDR3 nucleotides read TGTGCCAGCAGCCCACCTGCGGGCCGCTACAATGAGCAGTTCTTC. The full variable domain, with the rest looked up from reference TRBV28 and TRBJ2-1, is DVKVTQSSRYLVKRTGEKVFLECVQDMDHENMFWYRQDPGLGLRLIYFSYDVKMKEKGDIPEGYSVSREKKERFSLILESASTNQTSMYLCASSPPAGRYNEQFFGPGTRLTVL.